This TCR beta chain was documented in a study of post-analysis software for immune sequencing data. This clonotype was observed a few times. As yet, its antigen is unknown. Findings and caveats of the study: Batch-matched samples strongly co-clustered by F measure. Multiple sclerosis patients had significantly lower normalized Chao1 diversity than controls.

Tagging with unique molecular identifiers was a feature of the TCR beta cDNA libraries. The yield from roughly 1 to 10 million T cells was 500,000 or so cDNA molecules in total. Via MiXCR, TCRdb re-called the PCR reads, giving one row per CDR3 protein. Counted here are hundreds of thousands of distinct CDR3 sequences, over 45% occurring once; the ten biggest clones make up around 11%. The origin of this receptor is a girl between 2 and 10 years old with multiple sclerosis. Specimen: blood.

The CDR3, as DNA: TGCAGTGCTAATGACAGAGCTCGGTACGAGCAGTACTTC. This encodes CSANDRARYEQYF. The chain carries TRBV20-1 and TRBJ2-7; possible D gene TRBD1, 5 bases. CDR3 length: 13 amino acids. Germline values: CDR1 DFQATT, CDR2 SNEGSKA (reference sequence). The V gene lost 4 bases and the J gene lost 4 bases, with 14 bases spanning the gap.